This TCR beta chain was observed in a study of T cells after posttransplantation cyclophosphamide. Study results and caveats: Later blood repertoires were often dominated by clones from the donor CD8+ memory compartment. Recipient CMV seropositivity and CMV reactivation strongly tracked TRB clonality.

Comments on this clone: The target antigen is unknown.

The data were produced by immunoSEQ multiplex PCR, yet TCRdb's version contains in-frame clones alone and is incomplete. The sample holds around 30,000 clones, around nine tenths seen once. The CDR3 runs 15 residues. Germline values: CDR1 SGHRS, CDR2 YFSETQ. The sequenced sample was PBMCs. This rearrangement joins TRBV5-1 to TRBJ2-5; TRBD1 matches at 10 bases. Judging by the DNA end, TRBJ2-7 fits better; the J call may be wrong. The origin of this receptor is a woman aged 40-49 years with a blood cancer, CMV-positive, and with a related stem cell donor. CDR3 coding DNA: TGCGCCAGCAGCTTGGGGACAGGGGGAGGCTACGAGCAGTACTTC. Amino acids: CASSLGTGGGYEQYF.